A single TCR beta chain is shown here with its context. A much bigger clone sits one base away, suggesting this may be a read error. This sample is drawn from a study of blood T cell repertoires in COVID-19. Background on the study: PBMCs, B-cell-depleted T cells, or T cells were the source of the cDNA or gDNA that made up the material.

This CDR3 contains 13 residues. Germline assignment: CDR1 SGHNT and CDR2 YENEEA. With 1 base removed from V and 1 base from J, the gap between germline ends came to 4 bases. Original processing notes: Amplified reference gene primers provided the basis for estimating nucleated cell counts. Only in-frame clones appear in the TCRdb table, and some are missing; sequencing was by immunoSEQ multiplex PCR. The V and J calls and the clone size are those of that table, but D and trimming were determined from the DNA. The table has about 220,000 clones, about four fifths seen once. This receptor was identified in a woman of 80 years or more with acute or convalescent COVID-19. Material for sequencing was peripheral blood. V is TRBV11-3 and J is TRBJ1-1, with D unresolved. The CDR3 is CASSLAGNTEAFF. DNA for the CDR3: TGTGCCAGCAGCTTAGCCGGGAACACTGAAGCTTTCTTT.